The TCR beta chain under discussion was sequenced for a study of shared clonotypes between healthy human individuals. As defined, naive CD8 cells were CD45RO-negative and positively selected for CCR7, with terminally differentiated effector memory CD45RA+ cells excluded. Across several immunoSEQ plates, the genomic DNA of each subset was split evenly. Original data processing: ImmunoSEQ output held junction-only sequences without quality scores, so filtering differed. Produced via immunoSEQ multiplex PCR; TCRdb's table is partial and in-frame only. That table furnishes V, J and clone size, whereas the DNA furnished D and trimming. Here the sample spans about 2 million clones, roughly 95% being singletons. The V gene lost 5 bases and the J gene lost 3 bases, with 17 bases spanning the gap. The CDR3 contains 15 residues. Germline V gene data show CDR1 as SEHNR and CDR2 as FQNEAQ (reference sequence).

Sequencing was performed on naive CD8+ T cells sorted from blood. This clonotype was sampled from a man in his late teens or twenties in good health. The genes are TRBV7-9 and TRBJ2-7; the D gene is possibly TRBD2 (6 bases). The CDR3 loop reads CASSPPEGRSYEQYF. The CDR3 DNA follows: TGTGCCAGCAGCCCCCCGGAGGGCCGAAGCTACGAGCAGTACTTC.